The 12 T cell receptor beta chains reported below all come from one sample, sequenced in a study of CDR3 diversity in severe acne. Each CDR3 protein gets one entry after TCRdb re-called the PCR reads with MiXCR. The sample includes 89,000 or so distinct CDR3 sequences, 45% to 50% seen only once; the top ten take 9.5% to 13%. Material: blood. The receptors here all came from a male donor in good health, serving as a control.

CDR3 nucleotides: TGTGCCAGCTCACTAAATACCGGGAGGACAGTCGGCGAGCAGTACTTC. Its translation is CASSLNTGRTVGEQYF. This chain joins TRBV25-1 and TRBJ2-7; tentative D call: TRBD2 (7 bases). There are 16 residues in the CDR3. Germline loops: CDR1 MGHDK, CDR2 SYGVNS. V lost 8 bases, J lost 6 bases, and 26 bases lay in between.

V is TRBV12-3 or TRBV12-4 and J is TRBJ1-1; possible D gene TRBD1, 6 bases. CDR3 length: 14 amino acids. V lost 4 bases and J lost 5, with 14 bases in between. CDR3 sequence: CASSSGEGRTEAFF. CDR3 sequence (DNA): TGTGCCAGCAGTTCAGGGGAAGGTCGGACTGAAGCTTTCTTT.

In its sample, this clonotype was seen a few times. V gene TRBV20-1 combines with J gene TRBJ2-7; the D call may be TRBD1 or TRBD2 (5 bases each). This CDR3 has 13 amino acids. Per germline, CDR1 DFQATT and CDR2 SNEGSKA (reference sequence). Trimming stripped 3 bases from V and 2 bases from J, with 11 bases between. This chain's CDR3 is CSARGVGAYEQYF. The DNA for the CDR3 is TGCAGTGCTAGGGGAGTGGGGGCCTACGAGCAGTACTTC.

There are a few counts of this clonotype. The rearrangement joins TRBV2 to TRBJ1-2; maybe TRBD1 (5 bases). V lost 6 bases, J lost 0 bases, and 14 bases lay in between. The CDR3 is 15 amino acids. CDR1 and CDR2 (germline): SNHLY, FYNNEI. CDR3 coding DNA: TGTGCCAGCAGCACCGGGACGCCTCCTAACTATGGCTACACCTTC. Protein product: CASSTGTPPNYGYTF.

The gene calls are TRBV7-9 and TRBJ1-1; D unclear. V was shortened by 5 bases and J by 4 bases, with 11 bases between the two germline ends. This CDR3 spans 13 amino acids. The V gene's germline CDR1 is SEHNR and CDR2 FQNEAQ (reference sequence). The CDR3 protein is CASSEMALTEAFF. CDR3 coding DNA: TGTGCCAGCAGCGAGATGGCCCTCACTGAAGCTTTCTTT.

The chain joins TRBV20-1 to TRBJ2-7; 8 bases align to TRBD2. After removal of 0 bases from V and 2 bases from J, the junction contained 6 bases not matched to a gene. CDR1 DFQATT and CDR2 SNEGSKA come from the germline V gene (reference sequence). This CDR3 comprises 15 residues. CDR3 nucleotide sequence: TGCAGTGCTAGAGATTTAGCGGGACGAACCTACGAGCAGTACTTC. Encoded protein: CSARDLAGRTYEQYF.

This chain links TRBV10-3 with TRBJ1-5; tentative D call: TRBD1 (5 bases). Germline assignment: CDR1 ENHRY and CDR2 SYGVKD. The CDR3 runs to 13 residues. Deletions cut 0 bases from V and 7 bases from J, with 7 bases between. The CDR3 is CAISESGGQPQHF. The DNA of the CDR3 is TGTGCCATCAGTGAGTCGGGGGGACAGCCCCAGCATTTT.

The V gene is TRBV7-2, the J gene TRBJ1-1; a weak D match, TRBD1 (5 bases). V was shortened by 3 bases and J by 8 bases, with 22 bases between the two germline ends. This CDR3 contains 16 residues. Germline V lookup: CDR1 SGHTA, CDR2 FQGNSA. CDR3 residues: CASSFYLEGRRQEAFF. The CDR3, as DNA: TGTGCCAGCAGCTTTTACCTCGAGGGACGGCGACAAGAAGCTTTCTTT. The variable domain in full, completed from reference TRBV7-2 and TRBJ1-1, reads GAGVSQSPSNKVTEKGKDVELRCDPISGHTALYWYRQSLGQGLEFLIYFQGNSAPDKSGLPSDRFSAERTGGSVSTLTIQRTQQEDSAVYLCASSFYLEGRRQEAFFGQGTRLTVV.

This chain links TRBV6-5 with TRBJ1-5, with TRBD1 matching 7 bases. In germline, CDR1 is MNHEY, CDR2 SVGAGI. The V segment lost 8 bases and the J segment 4 bases; nucleotides outside the gene matches: 5. The CDR3 sequence is 13 residues long. The CDR3 DNA reads as TGTGCCAGCTGGGGGGACAGAAATCAGCCCCAGCATTTT. Residues: CASWGDRNQPQHF.

Notes on this clonotype: Germline and junction disagree at one end, which may indicate a read error. V and J are TRBV7-2 and TRBJ1-1; D is unclear. The CDR3 has 15 amino acids. CDR1 and CDR2 (germline): SGHTA, FQGNSA. CDR3 amino acids: CASSQVGQTRTEAFF. CDR3 DNA sequence: TGCGCCAGCAGCCAAGTAGGGCAAACTAGAACTGAAGCTTTCTTT. Supplemented by reference TRBV7-2 and TRBJ1-1, the full variable domain reads GAGVSQSPSNKVTEKGKDVELRCDPISGHTALYWYRQSLGQGLEFLIYFQGNSAPDKSGLPSDRFSAERTGGSVSTLTIQRTQQEDSAVYLCASSQVGQTRTEAFFGQGTRLTVV.

There are a few counts of this clonotype. The rearrangement uses TRBV29-1 and TRBJ1-5; 7 bases line up with TRBD1. The CDR3 extends over 16 amino acids. J lost 8 bases, V lost 3 bases, and 16 bases had no gene match. Germline V gene sequence: CDR1 SQVTM, CDR2 ANQGSEA. CDR3 loop: CSVEKVTGGTEEPQHF. CDR3 in DNA: TGCAGCGTTGAGAAAGTTACGGGTGGGACAGAGGAGCCCCAGCATTTT.

This clonotype was observed a handful of times. The CDR3 nucleotides are TGTGCCAGCAGGATGCGGGACGGGGAGACCCAGTACTTC. It translates to CASRMRDGETQYF. V is TRBV7-9 and J is TRBJ2-5; TRBD2 is a possible D gene (6 bases). V was clipped by 6 bases and J by 5 bases, with 13 bases between them. The CDR3 length is 13 residues. CDR1 is SEHNR and CDR2 is FQNEAQ in the germline V gene (reference sequence). Complete variable domain (other parts from reference TRBV7-9 and TRBJ2-5): DTGVSQNPRHKITKRGQNVTFRCDPISEHNRLYWYRQTLGQGPEFLTYFQNEAQLEKSRLLSDRFSAERPKGSFSTLEIQRTEQGDSAMYLCASRMRDGETQYFGPGTRLLVL.